The 18 T cell receptor beta chains given below trace back to one sample, sequenced in a study of Ad26.COV2.S vaccination and SARS-CoV-2 variants. Documented treatment: approximately 18 received Ad26.COV2.S at low or high dose, single or two shots; 5 received placebo; per-sample allocation not given. The samples date from day 63 after the first vaccine or placebo injection. Assay: immunoSEQ multiplex PCR; the TCRdb copy retains only in-frame clones and omits some. Among roughly 400,000 clones, roughly 88% were seen once, and the ten largest hold roughly 3.9%. This specimen consisted of peripheral blood, obtained in a trial of Ad26.COV2.S vaccine versus placebo. These receptors all stem from a person aged 18 to 65 who received the Ad26.COV2.S COVID-19 vaccine or a placebo.

The V call is TRBV12-3 or TRBV12-4, the J call TRBJ1-2; no firm D call. The V and J ends lost 8 bases and 8 bases respectively, with 9 bases between them. The CDR3 length is 10 residues. Written as DNA, the CDR3 is TGTGCCAGCGGAGCGGGGGGCTACACCTTC. Amino acids: CASGAGGYTF.

The chain employs TRBV2 and TRBJ1-2; no clear D. Per germline, CDR1 SNHLY and CDR2 FYNNEI. The V gene lost 8 bases and the J gene lost 8 bases, with 24 bases spanning the gap. The CDR3 sequence is 15 residues long. The CDR3 DNA reads TGTGCCAGCGTCAAGGGTAGACTCGGTGCTGACGGCTACACCTTC. As protein: CASVKGRLGADGYTF.

The gene calls are TRBV6-2 or TRBV6-3 and TRBJ2-3, with 8 bases lining up with TRBD2. This CDR3 is 19 amino acids long. CDR1 is MNHEY and CDR2 is SVGEGT in the germline V gene. Unmatched junction bases numbered 18, after V lost 5 bases and J lost 2 bases. The DNA for the CDR3 is TGTGCCAGCAGTCACGGACAAATCCTCGGGACTAGGTCCACAGATACGCAGTATTTT. Residues: CASSHGQILGTRSTDTQYF.

This chain links TRBV21-1 with TRBJ2-1; TRBD1, the table's D call, was not compared with the DNA. TRBV21-1 has pseudogene status. The CDR3 contains 13 residues. CDR3 DNA sequence: TGTGCCAGCACCGAACAGGGTCGGAATGAGCAGTTCTTC. Translated: CASTEQGRNEQFF.

This sequence joins TRBV19 and TRBJ2-1; TRBD1 is a possible D gene (6 bases). Germline V gives CDR1 LNHDA, CDR2 SQIVND (reference sequence). Trimming removed 3 bases from V and 15 bases from J, with 18 bases in between. The CDR3 runs 13 residues. The CDR3 is CASSMETGFPPFF. The CDR3 DNA reads as TGTGCCAGTAGTATGGAGACAGGTTTCCCTCCGTTCTTC.

The count of this clone is one. The CDR3 DNA is TGTGCCAGCTCACCCTTGGGGTCTAGCACAGATACGCAGTATTTT. It encodes CASSPLGSSTDTQYF. The gene calls are TRBV6-5 and TRBJ2-3, with D unresolved. Germline CDR1 reads MNHEY; CDR2 reads SVGAGI. The V end lost 8 bases, the J end lost 0 bases, and 15 bases lay between the germline ends. This CDR3 has 15 amino acids.

The rearrangement uses TRBV10-3 and TRBJ1-4; a possible D gene is TRBD1 (5 bases). V lost 8 bases and J 8 bases, leaving 18 bases between the germline ends. Germline V gene lookup returns CDR1 ENHRY and CDR2 SYGVKD. The length of the CDR3 is 14 residues. CDR3 sequence (DNA): TGTGCCATCTGGACCGGGACCTCACAGGAAAAACTGTTTTTT. Translated: CAIWTGTSQEKLFF.

This clone was counted a single time. The chain couples TRBV7-6 to TRBJ1-2; D possibly corresponds to TRBD1 (5 bases). This CDR3 is built from 15 residues. Trimming took off 3 bases at V and 4 bases at J, with 15 bases between the two ends. Germline loops: CDR1 SGHVS, CDR2 FNYEAQ. This CDR3 reads CASSLMRGHGYGYTF. CDR3 DNA sequence: TGTGCCAGCAGCTTGATGAGGGGCCATGGCTATGGCTACACCTTC.

The chain is built from TRBV5-1 and TRBJ2-7; the D is unclear. The ends were cut back, 4 bases at V and 0 bases at J, with 11 bases in the middle. The CDR3 length is 14 residues. The V gene's germline CDR1 is SGHRS and CDR2 YFSETQ. The CDR3: CASSVAATSYEQYF. As DNA, the CDR3 is TGCGCCAGCAGCGTAGCAGCGACCTCCTACGAGCAGTACTTC.

V is TRBV7-3 and J is TRBJ2-5; D tentatively reads TRBD1 or TRBD2 (5 bases each). Germline-derived CDR1 and CDR2 are SGHTA and FQGTGA. This CDR3 contains 16 residues. Trimming removed 2 bases at V and 2 bases at J, with 15 bases between. This CDR3 reads CASSLGGRGGQETQYF. CDR3 nucleotides: TGTGCCAGCAGCTTAGGGGGACGGGGCGGACAAGAGACCCAGTACTTC.

This chain's CDR3 is CASSEGRGRWELFF. The DNA for the CDR3 is TGTGCCAGCAGTGAGGGCAGGGGGCGGTGGGAGCTGTTTTTT. The gene calls are TRBV2 and TRBJ2-2; 8 bases fit TRBD1. The germline V gene encodes CDR1 SNHLY and CDR2 FYNNEI. The CDR3 totals 14 residues. V was clipped by 3 bases and J by 9 bases; unmatched bases: 6. The variable domain in full, with the rest retrieved from reference TRBV2 and TRBJ2-2, is EPEVTQTPSHQVTQMGQEVILRCVPISNHLYFYWYRQILGQKVEFLVSFYNNEISEKSEIFDDQFSVERPDGSNFTLKIRSTKLEDSAMYFCASSEGRGRWELFFGEGSRLTVL.

The CDR3 loop is CASSLSGEDNGNTIYF. CDR3 nucleotide sequence: TGCGCCAGCAGCTTGTCTGGGGAAGATAATGGAAACACCATATATTTT. The V and J genes are TRBV5-1 and TRBJ1-3; D gene unclear. The V gene's germline CDR1 is SGHRS and CDR2 YFSETQ. V lost 1 base and J 3 bases, leaving 14 bases between the germline ends. The CDR3 contains 16 residues.

This chain's CDR3 is CASSPPRLYEQYF. The CDR3 bases are TGTGCCAGCAGCCCTCCCCGGCTATACGAGCAGTACTTC. The chain recombines TRBV7-2 with TRBJ2-7; D remains unclear. The CDR3 contains 13 residues. Between the trimmed V and J ends, which lost 5 bases and 4 bases, there was a span of 12 bases. Germline V gene data show CDR1 as SGHTA and CDR2 as FQGNSA.

This chain uses TRBV5-1 with TRBJ1-2; a weak D match, TRBD1 (6 bases). The V end lost 6 bases, the J end lost 4 bases, and 13 bases lay between the germline ends. Looked up from germline, CDR1 is SGHRS and CDR2 is YFSETQ. The CDR3 covers 13 residues. Here the CDR3 DNA reads TGCGCCAGCACCGAACAGGGATCCTATGGCTACACCTTC. This gives the protein CASTEQGSYGYTF.

The J gene is TRBJ1-1, the V gene TRBV28, with 7 bases that match TRBD1. Per germline, CDR1 MDHEN and CDR2 SYDVKM. V shed 9 bases and J 9 bases; nucleotides not matched to a gene: 7. The CDR3 has 11 residues. The CDR3 region is CASRKGAKAFF. CDR3 bases: TGTGCCAGTAGAAAGGGGGCTAAAGCTTTCTTT.

This clone occurred once. V gene TRBV7-9 combines with J gene TRBJ1-1; D is possibly TRBD1 (6 bases). This CDR3 region has 13 residues. Trimming stripped 5 bases from V and 11 bases from J, with 18 bases between. The germline V gene has CDR1 SEHNR and CDR2 FQNEAQ (reference sequence). The CDR3 is CASSHPGQFGAFF. The CDR3 nucleotides read TGTGCCAGCAGCCACCCCGGACAGTTCGGGGCTTTCTTT.

V usage is TRBV6-2 or TRBV6-3 and J usage is TRBJ2-2; 16 nucleotides agree with TRBD2. CDR3 length equals 18 residues. Germline V lookup: CDR1 MNHEY, CDR2 SVGEGT. After removal of 6 bases from V and 4 bases from J, the junction contained 8 bases not matched to a gene. The CDR3 DNA is TGTGCCAGCAGCCCGGGACTAGCGGGAGGGACGGGCACCGGGGAGCTGTTTTTT. It is translated as CASSPGLAGGTGTGELFF.

The rearrangement links TRBV13 to TRBJ2-1; possibly TRBD2 for D (6 bases). V lost 0 bases, J lost 6 bases, and 12 bases lay in between. The CDR3 has 15 amino acids. CDR1 and CDR2 from the germline V gene are PRHDT and FYEKMQ (reference sequence). The CDR3, as DNA: TGTGCCAGCAGCTTAGGCCGGAGGCGGGGCAATGAGCAGTTCTTC. Translating it yields CASSLGRRRGNEQFF.